The 12 T cell receptor beta chains below were found in one sample sequenced in a study of blood T cell repertoires in COVID-19. Produced via immunoSEQ multiplex PCR; TCRdb's table is partial and in-frame only. The table lists about 24,000 clones, under 90% of them singletons, with around 29% in the top ten. The sample taken for sequencing was peripheral blood. These receptors all come from a woman aged 70-85 years with active COVID-19.

This clone was found once. The genes are TRBV6-1 and TRBJ1-4; no definite D call. The length of the CDR3 is 16 residues. The V and J ends lost 1 base and 1 base respectively, with 10 bases between them. CDR1 is MNHNS and CDR2 is SASEGT in the germline V gene. CDR3 in DNA: TGTGCCAGCAGTGAAGGTCGGGTTGGAACTAATGAAAAACTGTTTTTT. Amino acids: CASSEGRVGTNEKLFF.

The gene calls are TRBV7-3 and TRBJ2-2; D may be TRBD2 (5 bases). V was shortened by 5 bases and J by 6 bases, with 19 bases between the two germline ends. The CDR3 length is 16 residues. Per the germline V gene, CDR1 is SGHTA and CDR2 is FQGTGA. The CDR3 sequence is CASSVLGLPWSGELFF. The CDR3 coding sequence is TGTGCCAGCAGCGTACTCGGACTCCCCTGGTCCGGGGAGCTGTTTTTT.

The chain couples TRBV5-4 to TRBJ2-1, with 7 bases that match TRBD1. The CDR3 is made up of 14 amino acids. The ends lost 4 bases at V and 7 bases at J; junction bases unmatched: 8. From germline, CDR1 is SGHNT and CDR2 YYREEE (reference sequence). CDR3: CASSTPTGMNEQFF. CDR3 DNA: TGTGCCAGCAGCACTCCGACAGGGATGAATGAGCAGTTCTTC.

The rearrangement links TRBV24-1 to TRBJ1-2; 10 bases fit TRBD1. This CDR3 comprises 15 residues. The germline V gene has CDR1 KGHDR and CDR2 SFDVKD. V lost 6 bases to trimming and J lost 3 bases; unmatched junction nucleotides: 6. This CDR3 is CATSSSGTGDYGYTF. In DNA, the CDR3 is TGTGCCACCAGTTCCTCCGGGACAGGGGACTATGGCTACACCTTC.

The rearrangement joins TRBV7-3 to TRBJ2-1; 10 bases match TRBD2. Losses at the gene ends were 2 bases for V and 9 bases for J; bases not matched to a gene: 7. The CDR3 spans 15 residues. Germline CDR1 SGHTA, CDR2 FQGTGA. CDR3 coding DNA: TGTGCCAGCAGCTTAGGGAGCGGGGGGGCCACTGAGCAGTTCTTC. Encoded protein: CASSLGSGGATEQFF.

This rearrangement joins TRBV7-9 to TRBJ2-1; TRBD1 aligns across 7 bases. V trimming: 2 bases; J trimming: 0 bases; junction bases outside the gene matches: 10. The CDR3 is 18 amino acids. Germline CDR1 reads SEHNR; CDR2 reads FQNEAQ (reference sequence). Here the CDR3 reads CASSLTRPTGDSYNEQFF. The CDR3 DNA follows: TGTGCCAGCAGCTTAACCAGGCCCACAGGGGACTCCTACAATGAGCAGTTCTTC.

This sequence joins TRBV24-1 and TRBJ1-1; 10 bases fit TRBD1. V shed 7 bases and J 11 bases; nucleotides not matched to a gene: 12. Per germline, CDR1 KGHDR and CDR2 SFDVKD. The CDR3 loop spans 14 amino acids. The CDR3 reads CATRETGGGLAAFF. CDR3 DNA sequence: TGTGCCACCAGGGAGACAGGGGGCGGGCTGGCTGCTTTCTTT.

This sequence joins TRBV6-2 or TRBV6-3 and TRBJ2-1; the match to TRBD2 covers 12 bases. Looked up from germline, CDR1 is MNHEY and CDR2 is SVGEGT. The J segment lost 0 bases and the V segment lost 3 bases, leaving 6 bases of the junction unmatched. CDR3 size: 18 residues. The CDR3 is CASSYSGLAGSSYNEQFF. In DNA form, the CDR3 reads TGTGCCAGCAGTTATTCCGGACTAGCGGGAAGCTCCTACAATGAGCAGTTCTTC.

The chain couples TRBV3-1 (or the pseudogene TRBV3-2) to TRBJ2-7, with a tentative D call TRBD1 (5 bases). V was cut by 0 bases and J by 7 bases, with 7 bases left in between. This CDR3 has 12 amino acids. Germline CDR1 LGHDT, CDR2 YNNKEL (reference sequence). CDR3 nucleotide sequence: TGTGCCAGCAGCCAAGAGGGGCGGGAGCAGTACTTC. Encoded protein: CASSQEGREQYF.

V is TRBV19 and J is TRBJ2-7; 9 bases fit TRBD1. Trimming cost V 4 bases and J 3 bases; bases outside gene matches: 1. The CDR3 is made up of 13 amino acids. Germline V gene sequence: CDR1 LNHDA, CDR2 SQIVND (reference sequence). The chain's CDR3 is CASSRQGGYEQYF. The CDR3 region has the DNA TGTGCCAGTAGTAGACAGGGGGGCTACGAGCAGTACTTC.

The rearrangement uses TRBV15 and TRBJ2-3, with 7 bases that match TRBD1. Germline V CDR1 and CDR2: LNHNV, YYDKDF (reference sequence). After removal of 1 base from V and 2 bases from J, the junction contained 6 bases not matched to a gene. The length of the CDR3 is 16 residues. This chain's CDR3 is CATSRVGGQVTDTQYF. CDR3 DNA: TGTGCCACCAGCAGAGTTGGAGGACAGGTCACAGATACGCAGTATTTT.

This clone has just one count. The chain is built from TRBV9 and TRBJ2-6; D is perhaps TRBD1 (5 bases). Germline V gene data show CDR1 as SGDLS and CDR2 as YYNGEE. V was pared by 4 bases and J by 0 bases, with 17 bases between. The CDR3 totals 18 residues. The DNA for the CDR3 is TGTGCCAGCAGCCTAAGTACAGGATCCTCCTCTGGGGCCAACGTCCTGACTTTC. Its translation: CASSLSTGSSSGANVLTF. Complete variable domain (other parts from reference TRBV9 and TRBJ2-6): DSGVTQTPKHLITATGQRVTLRCSPRSGDLSVYWYQQSLDQGLQFLIQYYNGEERAKGNILERFSAQQFPDLHSELNLSSLELGDSALYFCASSLSTGSSSGANVLTFGAGSRLTVL.